The 6 T cell receptor beta chains below were found in one sample sequenced in a study of blood T cell repertoires in COVID-19. Profiling relied on immunoSEQ multiplex PCR, and the TCRdb table lists in-frame clones only, not all of them. This sample has roughly 200,000 clones, with around 85% found just once. The sample consisted of PBMCs or T cells enriched from blood (not recorded which). These receptors were obtained from a man in his forties who had recovered from COVID-19.

V gene TRBV25-1 combines with J gene TRBJ1-1; the match to TRBD1 covers 8 bases. The CDR3 has 11 amino acids. The germline V gene has CDR1 MGHDK and CDR2 SYGVNS. Trimming cost V 11 bases and J 8 bases; bases outside gene matches: 7. In DNA form, the CDR3 reads TGTGCCGCAGAGCGGACAGGGGAAGCTTTCTTT. Translation gives CAAERTGEAFF.

The chain recombines TRBV11-3 with TRBJ1-2; 7 positions agree with TRBD1. The junction had 9 bases not matched to a gene; V was cut back by 4 bases and J by 4 bases. CDR1 is SGHNT and CDR2 is YENEEA in the germline V gene. The length of the CDR3 is 15 residues. The CDR3 DNA is TGTGCCAGCAGCTCGGCGACAGGGACCCTCTATGGCTACACCTTC. Encoded protein: CASSSATGTLYGYTF.

The chain has TRBV5-5 and TRBJ1-5, with 9 bases lining up with TRBD1. The V segment lost 5 bases and the J segment 7 bases; nucleotides outside the gene matches: 7. In germline, CDR1 is SGHKS, CDR2 YYEKEE (reference sequence). The CDR3 extends over 14 amino acids. CDR3 DNA: TGTGCCAGCAGGTCCGGGACAGGGACACAGCCCCAGCATTTT. Translated: CASRSGTGTQPQHF.

In DNA form, the CDR3 reads TGTGCCAGCAGCTTGCGTATCGGACGGAGGGCCTACGAGCAGTACTTC. Translation: CASSLRIGRRAYEQYF. The rearrangement joins TRBV5-6 to TRBJ2-7; TRBD2 is a possible D gene (6 bases). CDR1 and CDR2 from the germline V gene are SGHDT and YYEEEE. The CDR3 extends over 16 amino acids. V lost 1 base to trimming and J lost 2 bases, with 16 bases between them.

The chain carries TRBV11-2 and TRBJ2-1; TRBD1 agrees at 8 bases. This CDR3 is 16 amino acids long. Germline loops: CDR1 SGHAT, CDR2 FQNNGV. The J segment lost 6 bases and the V segment lost 2 bases, leaving 9 bases of the junction unmatched. The DNA for the CDR3 is TGTGCCAGCAGCTTACTAGGGACAGGCAAGGGCAATGAGCAGTTCTTC. Translation: CASSLLGTGKGNEQFF.

This chain links TRBV29-1 with TRBJ2-1; tentatively, D is TRBD1 (5 bases). V was shortened by 7 bases and J by 6 bases, with 13 bases between the two germline ends. The CDR3 runs to 12 residues. Per the germline V gene, CDR1 is SQVTM and CDR2 is ANQGSEA. This chain's CDR3 is CSALDSLNEQFF. CDR3 sequence (DNA): TGCAGCGCCCTCGACAGCCTCAATGAGCAGTTCTTC.